The sequence of this T cell receptor beta chain was determined in a study of cytomegalovirus exposure and HLA in healthy donors. Study-level results: Cytomegalovirus status, reportedly, was diagnosed with high specificity and sensitivity by the classifier. After further analysis at a later stage, around 17,000 TCR beta sequences were associated with HLA alleles at 0.05 false discovery rate.

This clone is deemed medium-sized. Its matching antigen is unknown. PCR amplification relied on 60 Vbeta primers (plus 13 Jbeta primers). Sequenced by immunoSEQ multiplex PCR; TCRdb stores in-frame clones only, minus some. The sample carries about 98,000 clones, 55% to 80% recorded once. V was shortened by 8 bases and J by 3 bases, with 13 bases between the two germline ends. The germline V gene has CDR1 MNHNS and CDR2 SASEGT. The CDR3 loop spans 13 amino acids. The source material was PBMCs. This TCR was sampled from a female donor in good health and CMV-seronegative. V usage is TRBV6-1 and J usage is TRBJ2-5; TRBD1 is a possible D gene (6 bases). In DNA, the CDR3 is TGTGCCAGCGTACGGACAGCTGAAGAGACCCAGTACTTC. Residues: CASVRTAEETQYF.